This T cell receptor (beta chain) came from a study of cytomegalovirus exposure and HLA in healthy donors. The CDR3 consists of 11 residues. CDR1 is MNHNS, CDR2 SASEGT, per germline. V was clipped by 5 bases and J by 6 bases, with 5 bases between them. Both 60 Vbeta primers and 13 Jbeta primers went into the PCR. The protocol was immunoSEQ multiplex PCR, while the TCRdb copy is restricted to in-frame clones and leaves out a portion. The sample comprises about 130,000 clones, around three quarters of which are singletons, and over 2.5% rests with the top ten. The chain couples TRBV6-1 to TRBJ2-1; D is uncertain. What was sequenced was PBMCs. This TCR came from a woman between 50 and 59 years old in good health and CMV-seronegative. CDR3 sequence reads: CASSYSNEQFF. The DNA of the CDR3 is TGTGCCAGCAGTTACAGCAATGAGCAGTTCTTC.